This TCR beta chain comes out of a study of shared clonotypes between healthy human individuals. J gave up 13 bases and V 2 bases, and 5 bases lay outside the gene matches. CDR3 size: 12 residues. CDR1 is SGHNT and CDR2 is YYREEE in the germline V gene (reference sequence). This clone has only one observation. Donors included only healthy HIV-negative adults lacking recent acute infections or vaccinations. Method: immunoSEQ multiplex PCR; TCRdb's copy keeps in-frame clones and lacks some. The sample holds over a million clones, roughly 96% seen once. This TCR was recovered from a man between 25 and 39 years old in good health. V is TRBV5-4 and J is TRBJ2-3; 9 bases match TRBD2. The sequenced sample was naive CD4+ T cells sorted from blood. Subset noted: CD45RA+ positively selected. CDR3 residues: CASSLNSGSEYF. The CDR3 DNA is TGTGCCAGCAGCTTAAATAGCGGGAGTGAGTATTTT.